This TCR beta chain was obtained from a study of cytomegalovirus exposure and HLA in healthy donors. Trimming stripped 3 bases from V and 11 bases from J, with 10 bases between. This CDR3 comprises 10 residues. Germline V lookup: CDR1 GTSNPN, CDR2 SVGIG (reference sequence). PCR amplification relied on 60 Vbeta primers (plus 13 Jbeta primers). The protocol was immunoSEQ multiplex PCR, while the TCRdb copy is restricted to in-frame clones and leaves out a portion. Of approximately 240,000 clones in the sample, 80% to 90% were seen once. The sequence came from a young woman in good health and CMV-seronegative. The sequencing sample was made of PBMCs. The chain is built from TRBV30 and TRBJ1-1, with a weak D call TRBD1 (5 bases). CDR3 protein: CAWSRVYAFF. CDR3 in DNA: TGTGCCTGGAGCAGGGTTTACGCTTTCTTT.